The present T cell receptor (beta chain) was sequenced within a study of cytomegalovirus exposure and HLA in healthy donors. The study, taken as a whole, reports: A later examination showed that TCR association rates differed by HLA locus, with DRB1 most and HLA-C fewest. Per a prior analysis, the majority of TCR beta V segments were productive roughly 90% or roughly 30% of the time.

Primers for the PCR totalled 60 Vbeta and 13 Jbeta. Clones were sequenced by immunoSEQ multiplex PCR, and TCRdb holds only the in-frame ones, with some missing. In the table there are around 130,000 clones, approximately 72% of which are singletons. About this clone itself: Antigen specificity is unknown.

V was shortened by 3 bases and J by 0 bases, with 9 bases between the two germline ends. Looked up from germline, CDR1 is KGHSH and CDR2 is LQKENI. The CDR3 sequence is 15 residues long. The chain carries TRBV18 and TRBJ1-5; the D gene is possibly TRBD1 (6 bases). This clonotype was sampled from a human donor in good health. The sequenced sample consisted of PBMCs. The CDR3 loop reads CASSPGADSNQPQHF. Written as DNA, the CDR3 is TGTGCCAGCTCACCGGGGGCAGATAGCAATCAGCCCCAGCATTTT.